These 24 T cell receptor beta chains were all obtained from the same sample, sequenced in a study of cytomegalovirus exposure and HLA in healthy donors. The primer mix had 60 Vbeta and 13 Jbeta primers. Produced via immunoSEQ multiplex PCR; TCRdb's table is partial and in-frame only. The data contain some 200,000 clones, about 80% of them singletons. The sequenced material came from PBMCs. Receptors were obtained from a woman between 50 and 59 years old in good health and CMV-seropositive.

The chain has TRBV5-1 and TRBJ2-3, with D possibly TRBD1 on 6 matching bases. The CDR3 extends over 15 amino acids. Looked up from germline, CDR1 is SGHRS and CDR2 is YFSETQ. Trimming took off 4 bases at V and 0 bases at J, with 12 bases between the two ends. The CDR3 spells CASSPDGTSTDTQYF. The CDR3 nucleotides read TGCGCCAGCAGCCCCGACGGGACAAGCACAGATACGCAGTATTTT.

V is TRBV6-5 and J is TRBJ2-7, with a tentative D call TRBD1 (6 bases). Trimming took 4 bases from V and 4 from J, leaving 8 bases between them. Germline V gene lookup returns CDR1 MNHEY and CDR2 SVGAGI. The CDR3 runs 12 residues. This CDR3 reads CASSLQGYEQYF. The CDR3 nucleotides read TGTGCCAGCAGTTTACAGGGTTACGAGCAGTACTTC.

The chain has TRBV6-5 and TRBJ2-5, with a tentative D call TRBD1 (6 bases). V was cut by 6 bases and J by 2 bases, with 16 bases left in between. This CDR3 is 15 amino acids long. Looked up from germline, CDR1 is MNHEY and CDR2 is SVGAGI. The CDR3 sequence: CASRDWDKGQETQYF. The CDR3 nucleotides read TGTGCCAGCAGGGACTGGGACAAAGGACAAGAGACCCAGTACTTC.

The CDR3 sequence: CASSPIALGAGQFYEQYF. The CDR3 DNA follows: TGTGCCAGCTCACCAATCGCGCTAGGGGCAGGGCAGTTCTACGAGCAGTACTTC. V and J are TRBV18 and TRBJ2-7; TRBD1 might be the D (5 bases). The CDR3 has 18 residues. The V end lost 2 bases, the J end lost 3 bases, and 23 bases lay between the germline ends. Looked up from germline, CDR1 is KGHSH and CDR2 is LQKENI.

V and J are TRBV7-2 and TRBJ2-3; 9 bases align to TRBD2. The V segment lost 3 bases and the J segment 1 base; nucleotides outside the gene matches: 5. The CDR3 consists of 16 residues. Germline-derived CDR1 and CDR2 are SGHTA and FQGNSA. DNA for the CDR3: TGTGCCAGCAGCTTCTCGGTAGCGGGGGGCACAGATACGCAGTATTTT. It is translated as CASSFSVAGGTDTQYF.

The chain carries TRBV29-1 and TRBJ1-1; 8 bases are a match to TRBD1. Trimming removed 6 bases from V and 8 bases from J; junction bases left unmatched: 2. This CDR3 region has 10 residues. Germline V gene lookup returns CDR1 SQVTM and CDR2 ANQGSEA. The CDR3 reads CSVGDREAFF. The CDR3, as DNA: TGCAGCGTGGGGGACAGGGAAGCTTTCTTT.

This rearrangement joins TRBV2 to TRBJ2-7; the D gene is possibly TRBD1 (6 bases). The V gene lost 5 bases and the J gene lost 2 bases, with 13 bases spanning the gap. Germline CDR1 reads SNHLY; CDR2 reads FYNNEI. This CDR3 has 14 amino acids. The CDR3 loop is CASSPRQATYEQYF. The CDR3 DNA is TGTGCCAGCAGTCCAAGACAGGCCACCTACGAGCAGTACTTC.

CDR3 residues: CASSADISGGTDTQYF. CDR3 nucleotide sequence: TGTGCCAGCAGCGCCGACATATCAGGGGGCACAGATACGCAGTATTTT. V gene TRBV7-6 combines with J gene TRBJ2-3; D might be TRBD1 (6 bases). The germline V and J ends were trimmed by 5 bases and 1 base, with 16 bases remaining between them. Germline V gene data show CDR1 as SGHVS and CDR2 as FNYEAQ. This CDR3 has 16 residues.

This rearrangement joins TRBV6-5 to TRBJ1-5, with 9 bases identical to TRBD1. This CDR3 spans 15 amino acids. Germline trimming cut 6 bases from V and 4 bases from J; bases unmatched to any gene: 7. Germline CDR1 MNHEY, CDR2 SVGAGI. The CDR3 region is CASRSDRGGNQPQHF. As DNA, the CDR3 is TGTGCCAGCAGGTCGGACAGGGGCGGGAATCAGCCCCAGCATTTT.

The chain is built from TRBV15 and TRBJ1-5, with unresolved D. Between the trimmed V and J ends, which lost 7 bases and 5 bases, there was a span of 18 bases. CDR3 length: 15 residues. Germline loops: CDR1 LNHNV, CDR2 YYDKDF (reference sequence). CDR3 bases: TGTGCCACCAATGTAGCGGGTCGTGGAGATCAGCCCCAGCATTTT. Protein: CATNVAGRGDQPQHF.

The rearrangement links TRBV15 to TRBJ1-1, with 8 nucleotides matching TRBD1. This CDR3 is built from 16 residues. The V segment lost 1 base and the J segment 1 base; nucleotides outside the gene matches: 5. CDR1 is LNHNV and CDR2 is YYDKDF in the germline V gene (reference sequence). CDR3 amino acids: CATSRGAGGRNTEAFF. The CDR3 DNA reads as TGTGCCACCAGCAGAGGTGCAGGGGGCAGGAACACTGAAGCTTTCTTT.

The chain employs TRBV7-9 and TRBJ1-6; D remains unclear. The CDR3 sequence is 13 residues long. V was clipped by 5 bases and J by 10 bases, with 12 bases between them. Per germline, CDR1 SEHNR and CDR2 FQNEAQ (reference sequence). CDR3 in amino acids: CASSLPPGSPLHF. DNA of the CDR3: TGTGCCAGCAGCCTCCCTCCGGGGTCACCCCTCCACTTT. The full variable domain, in which reference TRBV7-9 and TRBJ1-6 provide the parts outside the CDR3, is DTGVSQNPRHKITKRGQNVTFRCDPISEHNRLYWYRQTLGQGPEFLTYFQNEAQLEKSRLLSDRFSAERPKGSFSTLEIQRTEQGDSAMYLCASSLPPGSPLHFGNGTRLTVT.

This clone was counted only a few times. V is TRBV6-1 and J is TRBJ1-2; 10 bases are a match to TRBD1. The CDR3 is made up of 14 amino acids. In germline, CDR1 is MNHNS, CDR2 SASEGT. Unmatched junction bases numbered 8, after V lost 5 bases and J lost 8 bases. The CDR3: CASSQTGTGDGYTF. The CDR3 DNA follows: TGTGCCAGCAGTCAAACCGGGACAGGGGACGGCTACACCTTC.

V is TRBV6-1 and J is TRBJ1-4; D perhaps matches TRBD1 (5 bases). V was cut by 6 bases and J by 5 bases, with 10 bases left in between. Germline CDR1 MNHNS, CDR2 SASEGT. The CDR3 consists of 13 residues. Written as DNA, the CDR3 is TGTGCCAGCAGAGACAGTGTCAATGAAAAACTGTTTTTT. This sequence encodes CASRDSVNEKLFF.

This clone was seen a handful of times. This chain joins TRBV6-5 and TRBJ2-7; TRBD1 is a possible D gene (5 bases). The V end lost 5 bases, the J end lost 4 bases, and 15 bases lay between the germline ends. This CDR3 is built from 14 residues. Germline V gene sequence: CDR1 MNHEY, CDR2 SVGAGI. The CDR3 loop is CASSEMPGRYEQYF. The CDR3 nucleotides read TGTGCCAGCAGTGAAATGCCAGGGCGGTACGAGCAGTACTTC.

Points on this clone: Compared with germline, one end of the junction differs, possibly owing to a read error. The chain uses TRBV29-1 and TRBJ1-4; D is possibly TRBD1 (6 bases). CDR1 and CDR2 (germline): SQVTM, ANQGSEA. The CDR3 is made up of 14 amino acids. CDR3 region: CGVAPGVTGEKLFF. The CDR3 DNA is TGCGGCGTTGCCCCAGGGGTGACAGGTGAAAAACTGTTTTTT.

This clone was detected only a few times. V is TRBV7-2 and J is TRBJ1-1, with 7 bases aligning to TRBD1. The CDR3 sequence is 14 residues long. Germline trimming cut 3 bases from V and 10 bases from J; bases unmatched to any gene: 11. Germline V gives CDR1 SGHTA, CDR2 FQGNSA. CDR3 sequence: CASSLRTGDITAFF. The CDR3 nucleotides are TGTGCCAGCAGCTTGCGGACAGGTGATATCACAGCTTTCTTT. Full variable domain (missing parts from reference TRBV7-2 and TRBJ1-1): GAGVSQSPSNKVTEKGKDVELRCDPISGHTALYWYRQSLGQGLEFLIYFQGNSAPDKSGLPSDRFSAERTGGSVSTLTIQRTQQEDSAVYLCASSLRTGDITAFFGQGTRLTVV.

As regards this clone: The CDR3 does not close with the conserved phenylalanine or tryptophan, likely indicating a read error. The V and J genes are TRBV6-5 and TRBJ2-7; D not resolved. V was shortened by 8 bases and J by 1 base, with 6 bases between the two germline ends. The CDR3 is 11 amino acids. Germline loops: CDR1 MNHEY, CDR2 SVGAGI. CDR3 in DNA: TGTGCCAGCCGCGGTTCCTACGAGCAGTACCTC. It encodes CASRGSYEQYL.

This chain connects TRBV29-1 to TRBJ2-3; 10 bases agree with TRBD2. Germline CDR1 SQVTM, CDR2 ANQGSEA. J was trimmed by 7 bases and V by 7 bases; bases with no gene match: 11. This CDR3 comprises 14 residues. The CDR3 loop reads CSAGERGGSNTQYF. CDR3 DNA sequence: TGCAGCGCTGGGGAGCGGGGGGGCTCGAATACGCAGTATTTT.

This clone has only one observation. CDR3 nucleotide sequence: TGCGCCAGCAGCTTGGCGTCCCGGGACAGCTATGGCTACACCTTC. Encoded protein: CASSLASRDSYGYTF. This chain connects TRBV5-1 to TRBJ1-2; 7 bases match TRBD1. There are 15 residues in the CDR3. Germline-derived CDR1 and CDR2 are SGHRS and YFSETQ. V dropped 0 bases and J dropped 4; count of bases not matched to a gene: 6.

This chain connects TRBV6-1 to TRBJ1-2; 7 nucleotides agree with TRBD1. Germline V gene data show CDR1 as MNHNS and CDR2 as SASEGT. V shed 8 bases and J 4 bases; nucleotides not matched to a gene: 13. This CDR3 contains 15 residues. This chain's CDR3 is CASAPSTGILYGYTF. In DNA form, the CDR3 reads TGTGCCAGCGCCCCCTCGACAGGGATCCTCTATGGCTACACCTTC.

The chain has TRBV27 and TRBJ2-7; D is unresolved. Deletions cut 6 bases from V and 1 base from J, with 7 bases between. This CDR3 is built from 12 residues. Germline V lookup: CDR1 MNHEY, CDR2 SMNVEV (reference sequence). The CDR3 is CASRILSYEQYF. Here the CDR3 DNA reads TGTGCCAGCAGAATACTTTCCTACGAGCAGTACTTC.

The chain is built from TRBV7-2 and TRBJ2-1; 8 nucleotides match TRBD2. The CDR3 has 15 amino acids. The germline V gene encodes CDR1 SGHTA and CDR2 FQGNSA. V lost 4 bases and J lost 10; bases outside the gene matches: 12. In DNA, the CDR3 is TGTGCCAGCAGCTCTACAGCGGGGGCCGAGGGGGAGCAGTTCTTC. Translating gives CASSSTAGAEGEQFF.

The chain uses TRBV4-1 and TRBJ1-2, with D unresolved. V lost 1 base to trimming and J lost 7 bases, with 7 bases between them. The CDR3 contains 12 residues. Germline V lookup: CDR1 MGHRA, CDR2 YSYEKL. The CDR3 nucleotides read TGCGCCAGCAGCCAAGGGCAGGCTGGCTACACCTTC. Protein: CASSQGQAGYTF.